This T cell receptor beta chain appears in the sequencing data of a study of monozygotic twins with inflammatory bowel disease. TCRdb reprocessed the 5' RACE reads and reports one entry per CDR3 protein, with no DNA. The sample includes a few hundred thousand distinct CDR3 sequences. Sequencing was done on a sample of blood. The receptor was derived from a human donor with ulcerative colitis or Crohn's disease, or a healthy co-twin of an affected twin (not recorded which).

CDR3: CASSTRPRTAFGDTQYF. The genes are TRBV7-9 and TRBJ2-3; checking the TCRdb D call of TRBD2 is not possible without DNA. The CDR3 is 17 amino acids. Germline CDR1 reads SEHNR; CDR2 reads FQNEAQ (reference sequence).